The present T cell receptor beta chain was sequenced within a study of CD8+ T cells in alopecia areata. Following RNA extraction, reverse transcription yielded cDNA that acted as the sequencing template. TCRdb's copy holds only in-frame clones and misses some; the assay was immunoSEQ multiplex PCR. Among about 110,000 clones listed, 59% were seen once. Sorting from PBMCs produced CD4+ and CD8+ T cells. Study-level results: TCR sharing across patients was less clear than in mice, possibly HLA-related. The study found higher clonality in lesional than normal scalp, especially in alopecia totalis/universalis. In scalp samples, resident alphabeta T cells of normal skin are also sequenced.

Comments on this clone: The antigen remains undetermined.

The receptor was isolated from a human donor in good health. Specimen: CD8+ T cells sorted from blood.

The CDR3 bases are TGTGCCAGCAGTTTTGACAGGGGCTCCTACGAGCAGTACTTC. Protein product: CASSFDRGSYEQYF. The rearrangement joins TRBV27 to TRBJ2-7, with 8 bases fitting TRBD1. CDR3 length: 14 residues. After removal of 3 bases from V and 0 bases from J, the junction contained 1 base not matched to a gene. Germline CDR1 and CDR2: MNHEY and SMNVEV (reference sequence).